The 10 T cell receptor beta chains reported below all come from one sample, sequenced in a study of blood T cell repertoires in COVID-19. Here immunoSEQ multiplex PCR was the method, and the copy in TCRdb shows in-frame clones only, minus some. The data hold around 160,000 clones, with 75% to 80% observed a single time. Sequenced: peripheral blood. The receptors originated from a woman aged 80 or over with acute or convalescent COVID-19.

The chain couples TRBV2 to TRBJ2-5, with 14 positions matching TRBD2. Germline V gene lookup returns CDR1 SNHLY and CDR2 FYNNEI. V shed 9 bases and J 5 bases; nucleotides not matched to a gene: 5. The CDR3 contains 14 residues. The CDR3 DNA reads as TGTGCCAGTAAGGGACTAGCGGGAGCGGAGACCCAGTACTTC. Translating it yields CASKGLAGAETQYF.

The rearrangement joins TRBV28 to TRBJ1-1; 7 nucleotides match TRBD1. CDR1 and CDR2 from the germline V gene are MDHEN and SYDVKM. The V and J ends lost 6 bases and 4 bases, in that order; junction bases with no gene match: 8. The CDR3 length is 14 residues. The CDR3 DNA reads as TGTGCCAGCAGCCGAGGTCCAGGGGGCACTGAAGCTTTCTTT. This gives the protein CASSRGPGGTEAFF.

The count of this clone is one. The chain employs TRBV11-3 and TRBJ2-1; a possible D gene is TRBD1 (5 bases). V lost 0 bases to trimming and J lost 5 bases, with 11 bases between them. Germline CDR1 is SGHNT and CDR2 is YENEEA. This CDR3 has 15 residues. The CDR3 reads CASSLEGLPNNEQFF. In DNA, the CDR3 is TGTGCCAGCAGCTTAGAGGGGCTCCCGAACAATGAGCAGTTCTTC.

This chain joins TRBV2 and TRBJ2-1, with D maybe TRBD2 (6 bases). This CDR3 is built from 12 residues. V lost 4 bases and J 13 bases, leaving 14 bases between the germline ends. The germline CDR1 and CDR2 sequences are SNHLY and FYNNEI. CDR3 amino acids: CASSGGRFVQFF. The CDR3, as DNA: TGTGCCAGCAGTGGAGGGAGGTTCGTCCAGTTCTTC.

The rearrangement links TRBV6-5 to TRBJ2-7; 7 bases are shared with TRBD2. Germline CDR1 reads MNHEY; CDR2 reads SVGAGI. The J segment lost 2 bases and the V segment lost 4 bases, leaving 11 bases of the junction unmatched. The CDR3 loop spans 16 amino acids. The CDR3 DNA reads TGTGCCAGCAGTTTGGGGGGGTTTAGCGGCACCTACGAGCAGTACTTC. As protein: CASSLGGFSGTYEQYF.

This clone was observed once. The chain recombines TRBV19 with TRBJ2-5, with D possibly matching TRBD2 (5 bases). The length of the CDR3 is 15 residues. Germline lookup yields CDR1 LNHDA and CDR2 SQIVND (reference sequence). Trimming took off 0 bases at V and 0 bases at J, with 8 bases between the two ends. DNA of the CDR3: TGTGCCAGTAGTATAGATGCGGGCAACCAAGAGACCCAGTACTTC. Translated: CASSIDAGNQETQYF. Full variable domain (remainder filled in from reference TRBV19 and TRBJ2-5): DGGITQSPKYLFRKEGQNVTLSCEQNLNHDAMYWYRQDPGQGLRLIYYSQIVNDFQKGDIAEGYSVSREKKESFPLTVTSAQKNPTAFYLCASSIDAGNQETQYFGPGTRLLVL.

The chain couples TRBV10-3 to TRBJ2-7, with 12 positions matching TRBD2. This CDR3 contains 13 residues. V lost 7 bases, J lost 4 bases, and 2 bases stayed unmatched. The germline V gene has CDR1 ENHRY and CDR2 SYGVKD. This chain's CDR3 is CAIKTSGSYEQYF. The CDR3 region has the DNA TGTGCCATCAAGACTAGCGGGAGTTACGAGCAGTACTTC.

The chain is built from TRBV9 and TRBJ1-3, with a possible D match to TRBD1 (5 bases). The V gene's germline CDR1 is SGDLS and CDR2 YYNGEE. V was shortened by 2 bases and J by 0 bases, with 6 bases between the two germline ends. The CDR3 consists of 14 residues. This chain's CDR3 is CASSVTDSGNTIYF. Written as DNA, the CDR3 is TGTGCCAGCAGCGTGACAGACTCTGGAAACACCATATATTTT.

The V and J genes are TRBV3-1 (or the pseudogene TRBV3-2) and TRBJ1-2, with D unclear. Germline-derived CDR1 and CDR2 are LGHDT and YNNKEL (reference sequence). The CDR3 extends over 12 amino acids. Trimming took off 6 bases at V and 7 bases at J, with 12 bases between the two ends. CDR3 coding DNA: TGTGCCAGCAGTCCTTTTTCCGGTGGCTACACCTTC. Translated, it gives CASSPFSGGYTF.

This chain connects TRBV5-1 to TRBJ1-1; D gene uncertain. The CDR3 has 13 residues. Trimming stripped 3 bases from V and 0 bases from J, with 6 bases between. Germline assignment: CDR1 SGHRS and CDR2 YFSETQ. CDR3 nucleotide sequence: TGCGCCAGCAGCTCGCGGTTGAACACTGAAGCTTTCTTT. Protein sequence: CASSSRLNTEAFF.